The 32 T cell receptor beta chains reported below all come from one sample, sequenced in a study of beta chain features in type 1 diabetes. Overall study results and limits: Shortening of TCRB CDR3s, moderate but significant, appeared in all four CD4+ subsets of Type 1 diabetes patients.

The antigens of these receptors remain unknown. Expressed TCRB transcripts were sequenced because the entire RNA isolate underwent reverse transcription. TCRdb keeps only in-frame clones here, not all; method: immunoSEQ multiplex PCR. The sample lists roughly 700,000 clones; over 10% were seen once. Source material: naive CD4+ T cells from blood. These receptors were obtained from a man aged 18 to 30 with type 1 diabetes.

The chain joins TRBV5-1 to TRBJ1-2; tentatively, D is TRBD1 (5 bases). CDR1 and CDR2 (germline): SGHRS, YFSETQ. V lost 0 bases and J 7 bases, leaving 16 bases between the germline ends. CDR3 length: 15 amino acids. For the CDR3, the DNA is TGCGCCAGCAGCTTGGATGAGGGGCCCATTGGTGGCTACACCTTC. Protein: CASSLDEGPIGGYTF.

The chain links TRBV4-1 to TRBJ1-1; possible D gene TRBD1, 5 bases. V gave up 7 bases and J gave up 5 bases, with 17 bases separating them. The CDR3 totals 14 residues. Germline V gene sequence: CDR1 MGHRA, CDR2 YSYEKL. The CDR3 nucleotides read TGCGCCAGCACCCATTTGGGTGGGGGGACTGAAGCTTTCTTT. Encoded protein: CASTHLGGGTEAFF.

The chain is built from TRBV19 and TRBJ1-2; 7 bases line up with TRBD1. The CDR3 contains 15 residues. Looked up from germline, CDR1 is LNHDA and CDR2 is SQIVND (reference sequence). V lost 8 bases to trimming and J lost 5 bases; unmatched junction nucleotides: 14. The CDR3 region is CASGPTGDNRYGYTF. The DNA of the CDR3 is TGTGCCAGTGGCCCAACAGGGGACAACCGATATGGCTACACCTTC.

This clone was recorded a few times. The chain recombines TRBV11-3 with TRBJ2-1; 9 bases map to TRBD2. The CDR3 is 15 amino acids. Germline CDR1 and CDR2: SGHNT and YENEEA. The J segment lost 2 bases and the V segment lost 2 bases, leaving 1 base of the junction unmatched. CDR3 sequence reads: CASSLSSGTYNEQFF. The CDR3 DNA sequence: TGTGCCAGCAGCTTATCTAGCGGGACCTACAATGAGCAGTTCTTC.

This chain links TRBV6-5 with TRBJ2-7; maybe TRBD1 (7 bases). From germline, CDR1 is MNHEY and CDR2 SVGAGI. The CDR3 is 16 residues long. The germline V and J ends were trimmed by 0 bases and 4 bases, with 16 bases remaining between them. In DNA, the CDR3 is TGTGCCAGCAGTTACTCAGGCCAGGGGGGCCAGTACGAGCAGTACTTC. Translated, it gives CASSYSGQGGQYEQYF.

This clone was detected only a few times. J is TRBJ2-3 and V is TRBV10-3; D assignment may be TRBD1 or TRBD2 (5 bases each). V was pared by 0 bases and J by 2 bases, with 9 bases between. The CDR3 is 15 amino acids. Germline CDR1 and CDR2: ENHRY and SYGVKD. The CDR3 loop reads CAISESGPVTDTQYF. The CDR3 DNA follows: TGTGCCATCAGTGAGTCGGGACCCGTCACAGATACGCAGTATTTT.

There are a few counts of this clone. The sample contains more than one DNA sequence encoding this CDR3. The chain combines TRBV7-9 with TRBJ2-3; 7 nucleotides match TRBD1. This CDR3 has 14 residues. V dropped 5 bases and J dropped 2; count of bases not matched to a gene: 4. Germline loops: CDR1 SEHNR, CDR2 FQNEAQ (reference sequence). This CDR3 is CASSRTGITDTQYF. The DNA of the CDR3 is TGTGCCAGCAGCCGGACAGGCATCACAGATACGCAGTATTTT.

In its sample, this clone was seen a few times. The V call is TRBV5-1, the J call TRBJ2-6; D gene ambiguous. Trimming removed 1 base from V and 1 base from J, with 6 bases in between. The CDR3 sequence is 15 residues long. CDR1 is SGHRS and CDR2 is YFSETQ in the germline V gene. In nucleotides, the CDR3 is TGCGCCAGCAGCTTGTTGGAGTCTGGGGCCAACGTCCTGACTTTC. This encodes CASSLLESGANVLTF.

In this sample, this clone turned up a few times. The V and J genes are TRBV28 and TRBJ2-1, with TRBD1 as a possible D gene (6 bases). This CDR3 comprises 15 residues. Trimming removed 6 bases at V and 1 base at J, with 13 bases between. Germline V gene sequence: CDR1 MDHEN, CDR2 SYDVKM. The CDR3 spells CASRGGLGSYNEQFF. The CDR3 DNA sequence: TGTGCCAGCAGAGGGGGATTGGGGTCCTACAATGAGCAGTTCTTC.

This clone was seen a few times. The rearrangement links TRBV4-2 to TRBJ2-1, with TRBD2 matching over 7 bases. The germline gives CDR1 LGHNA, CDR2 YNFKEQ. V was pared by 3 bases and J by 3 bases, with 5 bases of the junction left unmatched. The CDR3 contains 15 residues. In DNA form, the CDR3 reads TGTGCCAGCAGCCAGGGAAGCGGGGTCTACAATGAGCAGTTCTTC. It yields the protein CASSQGSGVYNEQFF.

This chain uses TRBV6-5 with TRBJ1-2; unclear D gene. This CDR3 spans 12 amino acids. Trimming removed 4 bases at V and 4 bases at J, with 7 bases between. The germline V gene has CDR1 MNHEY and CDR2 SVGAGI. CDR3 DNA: TGTGCCAGCAGTTCACAATTCTATGGCTACACCTTC. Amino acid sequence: CASSSQFYGYTF.

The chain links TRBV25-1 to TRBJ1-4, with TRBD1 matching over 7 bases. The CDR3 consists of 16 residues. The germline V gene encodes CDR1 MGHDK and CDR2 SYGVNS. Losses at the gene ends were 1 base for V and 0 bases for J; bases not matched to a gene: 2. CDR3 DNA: TGTGCCAGCAGTGAATCAGGGACAGCAACTAATGAAAAACTGTTTTTT. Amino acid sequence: CASSESGTATNEKLFF.

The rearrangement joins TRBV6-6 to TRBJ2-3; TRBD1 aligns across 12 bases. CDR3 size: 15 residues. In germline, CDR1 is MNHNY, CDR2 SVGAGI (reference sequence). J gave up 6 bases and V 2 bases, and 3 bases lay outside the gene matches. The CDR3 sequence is CASSYGGTGGDTQYF. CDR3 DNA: TGTGCCAGCAGTTACGGCGGGACAGGGGGCGATACGCAGTATTTT.

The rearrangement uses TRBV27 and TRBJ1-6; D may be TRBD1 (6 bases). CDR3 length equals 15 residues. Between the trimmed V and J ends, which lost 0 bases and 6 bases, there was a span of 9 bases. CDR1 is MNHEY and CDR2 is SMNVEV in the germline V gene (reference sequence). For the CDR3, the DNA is TGTGCCAGCAGTTTATCGCCAGGGGTTAATTCACCCCTCCACTTT. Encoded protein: CASSLSPGVNSPLHF.

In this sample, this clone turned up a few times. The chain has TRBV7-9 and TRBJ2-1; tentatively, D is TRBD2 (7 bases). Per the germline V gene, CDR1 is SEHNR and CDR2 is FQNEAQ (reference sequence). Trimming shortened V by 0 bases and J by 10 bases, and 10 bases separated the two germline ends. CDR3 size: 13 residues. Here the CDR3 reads CASSLARGREQFF. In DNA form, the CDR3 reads TGTGCCAGCAGCTTAGCGCGGGGGCGCGAGCAGTTCTTC.

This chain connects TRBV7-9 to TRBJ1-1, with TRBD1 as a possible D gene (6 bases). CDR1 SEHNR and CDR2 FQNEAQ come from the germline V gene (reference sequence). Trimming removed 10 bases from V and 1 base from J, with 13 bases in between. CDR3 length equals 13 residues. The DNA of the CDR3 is TGTGCCACCCATACAGGGACGAACACTGAAGCTTTCTTT. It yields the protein CATHTGTNTEAFF.

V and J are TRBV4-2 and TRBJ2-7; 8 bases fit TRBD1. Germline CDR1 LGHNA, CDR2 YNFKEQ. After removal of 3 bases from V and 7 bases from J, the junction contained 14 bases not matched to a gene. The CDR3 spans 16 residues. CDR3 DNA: TGTGCCAGCAGCCATCCCAAGACAGGGGAGGCGAGGGAGCAGTACTTC. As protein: CASSHPKTGEAREQYF.

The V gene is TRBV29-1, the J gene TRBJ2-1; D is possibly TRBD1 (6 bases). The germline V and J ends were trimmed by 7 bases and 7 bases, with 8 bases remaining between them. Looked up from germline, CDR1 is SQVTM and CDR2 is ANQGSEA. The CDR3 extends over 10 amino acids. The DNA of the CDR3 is TGCAGCGGGGGGCCTAATGAGCAGTTCTTC. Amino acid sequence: CSGGPNEQFF.

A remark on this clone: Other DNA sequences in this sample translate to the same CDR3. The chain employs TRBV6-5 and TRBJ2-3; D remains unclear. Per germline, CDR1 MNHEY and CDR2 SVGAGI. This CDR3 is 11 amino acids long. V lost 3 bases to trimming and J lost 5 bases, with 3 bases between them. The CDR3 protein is CASSYLDTQYF. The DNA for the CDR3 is TGTGCCAGCAGTTATCTAGATACGCAGTATTTT.

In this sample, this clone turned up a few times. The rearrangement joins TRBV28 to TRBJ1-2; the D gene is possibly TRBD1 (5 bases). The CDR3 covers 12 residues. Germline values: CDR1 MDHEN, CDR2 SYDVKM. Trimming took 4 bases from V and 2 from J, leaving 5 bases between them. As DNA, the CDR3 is TGTGCCAGCAGTTACAGGAACTATGGCTACACCTTC. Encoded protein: CASSYRNYGYTF.

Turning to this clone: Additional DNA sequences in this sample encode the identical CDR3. The CDR3 region has the DNA TGCGCCAGCAGCCAAGGAGCTAACACTGAAGCTTTCTTT. It codes for CASSQGANTEAFF. The rearrangement uses TRBV4-1 and TRBJ1-1; D remains ambiguous. With 1 base removed from V and 2 bases from J, the gap between germline ends came to 5 bases. The V gene's germline CDR1 is MGHRA and CDR2 YSYEKL. This CDR3 is built from 13 residues.

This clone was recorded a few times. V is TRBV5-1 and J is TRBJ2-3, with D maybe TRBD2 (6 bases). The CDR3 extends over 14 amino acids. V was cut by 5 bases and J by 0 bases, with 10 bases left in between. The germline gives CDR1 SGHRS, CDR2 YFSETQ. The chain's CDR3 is CASRRGTSTDTQYF. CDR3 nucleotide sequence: TGCGCCAGCAGAAGAGGGACTAGCACAGATACGCAGTATTTT.

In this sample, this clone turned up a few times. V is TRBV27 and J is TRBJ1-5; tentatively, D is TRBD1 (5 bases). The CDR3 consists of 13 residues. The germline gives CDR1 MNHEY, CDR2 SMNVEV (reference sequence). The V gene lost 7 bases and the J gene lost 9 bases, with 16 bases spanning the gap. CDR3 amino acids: CASTVTRGGPQHF. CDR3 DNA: TGTGCCAGCACCGTTACAAGGGGAGGGCCCCAGCATTTT.

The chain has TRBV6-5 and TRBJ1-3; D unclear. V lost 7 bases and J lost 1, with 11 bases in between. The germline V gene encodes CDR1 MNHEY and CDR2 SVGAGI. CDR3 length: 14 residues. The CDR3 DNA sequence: TGTGCCAGCAAAGTTGTAGGTTCTGGAAACACCATATATTTT. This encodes CASKVVGSGNTIYF.

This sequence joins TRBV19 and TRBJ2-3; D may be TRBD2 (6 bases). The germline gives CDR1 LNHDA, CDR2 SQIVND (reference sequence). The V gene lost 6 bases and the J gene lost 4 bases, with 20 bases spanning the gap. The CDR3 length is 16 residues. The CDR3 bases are TGTGCCAGTAGGAAAGGGCGGGGCAGGGTGGCAGATACGCAGTATTTT. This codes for CASRKGRGRVADTQYF. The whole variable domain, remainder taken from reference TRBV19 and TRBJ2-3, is DGGITQSPKYLFRKEGQNVTLSCEQNLNHDAMYWYRQDPGQGLRLIYYSQIVNDFQKGDIAEGYSVSREKKESFPLTVTSAQKNPTAFYLCASRKGRGRVADTQYFGPGTRLTVL.

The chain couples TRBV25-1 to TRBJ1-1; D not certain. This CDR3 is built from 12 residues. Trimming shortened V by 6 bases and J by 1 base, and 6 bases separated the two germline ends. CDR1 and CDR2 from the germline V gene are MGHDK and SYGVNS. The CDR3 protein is CASRGTNTEAFF. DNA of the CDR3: TGTGCCAGCAGGGGCACGAACACTGAAGCTTTCTTT.

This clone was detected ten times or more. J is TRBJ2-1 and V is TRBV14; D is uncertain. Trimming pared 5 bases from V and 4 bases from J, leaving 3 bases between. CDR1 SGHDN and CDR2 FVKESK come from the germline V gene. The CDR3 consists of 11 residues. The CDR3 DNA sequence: TGTGCCAGCAGCTCGTACAATGAGCAGTTCTTC. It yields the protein CASSSYNEQFF.

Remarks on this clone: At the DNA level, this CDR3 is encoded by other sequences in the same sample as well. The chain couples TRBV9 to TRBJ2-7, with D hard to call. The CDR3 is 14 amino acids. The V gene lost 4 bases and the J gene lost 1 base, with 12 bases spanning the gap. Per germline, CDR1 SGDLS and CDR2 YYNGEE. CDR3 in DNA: TGTGCCAGCAGCCCTCGGACGGATTCCTACGAGCAGTACTTC. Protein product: CASSPRTDSYEQYF. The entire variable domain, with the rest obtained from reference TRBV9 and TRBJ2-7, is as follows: DSGVTQTPKHLITATGQRVTLRCSPRSGDLSVYWYQQSLDQGLQFLIQYYNGEERAKGNILERFSAQQFPDLHSELNLSSLELGDSALYFCASSPRTDSYEQYFGPGTRLTVT.

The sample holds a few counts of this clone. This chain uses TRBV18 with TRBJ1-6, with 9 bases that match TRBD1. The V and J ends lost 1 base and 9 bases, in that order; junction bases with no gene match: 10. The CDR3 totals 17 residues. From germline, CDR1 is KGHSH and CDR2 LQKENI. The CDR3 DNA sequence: TGTGCCAGCTCACCACAGGGACAGGGTAACTTGGGTTCACCCCTCCACTTT. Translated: CASSPQGQGNLGSPLHF.

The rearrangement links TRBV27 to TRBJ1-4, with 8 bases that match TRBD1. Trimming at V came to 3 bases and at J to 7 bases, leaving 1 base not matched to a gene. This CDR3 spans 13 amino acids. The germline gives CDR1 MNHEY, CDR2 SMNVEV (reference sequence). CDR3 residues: CASSFDRGEKLFF. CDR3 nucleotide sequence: TGTGCCAGCAGTTTTGACAGGGGTGAAAAACTGTTTTTT.

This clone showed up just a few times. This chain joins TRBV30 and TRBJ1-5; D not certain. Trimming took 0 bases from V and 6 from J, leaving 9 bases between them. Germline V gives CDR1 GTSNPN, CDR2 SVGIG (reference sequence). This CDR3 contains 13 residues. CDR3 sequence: CAWSVPNGQPQHF. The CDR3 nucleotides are TGTGCCTGGAGTGTACCAAACGGTCAGCCCCAGCATTTT. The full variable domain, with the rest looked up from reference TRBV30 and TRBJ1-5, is SQTIHQWPATLVQPVGSPLSLECTVEGTSNPNLYWYRQAAGRGLQLLFYSVGIGQISSEVPQNLSASRPQDRQFILSSKKLLLSDSGFYLCAWSVPNGQPQHFGDGTRLSIL.

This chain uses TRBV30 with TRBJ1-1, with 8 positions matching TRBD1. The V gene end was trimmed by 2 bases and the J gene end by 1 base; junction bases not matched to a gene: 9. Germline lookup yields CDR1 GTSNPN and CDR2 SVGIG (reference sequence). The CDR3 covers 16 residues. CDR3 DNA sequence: TGTGCCTGGAGTACAAAACAGGGGGTAACGAACACTGAAGCTTTCTTT. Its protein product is CAWSTKQGVTNTEAFF.